The clone carrying this T cell receptor (beta chain) came up a few times. Its antigen is currently unknown. Assay used: immunoSEQ multiplex PCR; TCRdb lists only in-frame clones, some missing. The table shows roughly 120,000 clones, with approximately 86% occurring only once. The sample comes from a study of T cell responses to AZD1222 COVID-19 vaccine. Broader study findings: Vaccine-associated CD4 TCRs spanned spike, dominant at 160-218 and 743-854. In a largely white British group with more females than males, clonal diversity was possibly underestimated. The study identified only five to seven AZD1222 recipients as seropositive at baseline.

J gave up 5 bases and V 6 bases, and 8 bases lay outside the gene matches. CDR3 length: 15 residues. Germline V CDR1 and CDR2: LNHDA, SQIVND (reference sequence). The sequence was obtained from an adult who received the AZD1222 COVID-19 vaccine. The source was peripheral blood, collected 28 days after the second AZD1222 dose. This chain connects TRBV19 to TRBJ2-1; 9 bases line up with TRBD1. The CDR3 is CASRNRGRIDNEQFF. DNA of the CDR3: TGTGCCAGTAGGAACAGGGGGCGCATAGACAATGAGCAGTTCTTC.